This TCR beta chain comes out of a study of tumor-infiltrating lymphocytes in primary liver carcinoma. For the study at large: Lesions, classed as T1-T3 N0M0, spanned 4.2 to 10 cm across.

Investigators took RNA and DNA out together from approximately 22-30 mg of unsorted bulk tissue. A primer in the constant region served to generate TCR beta cDNA from 450 to 600 ng of total RNA. Each TCR beta library was derived from three nested multiplex PCR rounds that employed slightly modified ARM-PCR. Researchers ran the first two PCR rounds for approximately 9 cycles each with TRBV1-TRBV30 forward primers and a C-beta reverse primer. TCRdb analysed the multiplex PCR reads with MiXCR anew, one entry per CDR3 protein. There are roughly 120,000 distinct CDR3 sequences in the sample; 64% occur only once, and approximately 8.9% lies in the top ten. The study's findings and limits: Merely some 8-25% of top clones spanned all five tumor regions.

Germline V gene sequence: CDR1 MNHNS, CDR2 SASEGT. The CDR3 is 14 residues long. In the case of this clonotype: Its cognate antigen is unknown. One end of the junction does not line up with germline, which may come from a read error.

The chain joins TRBV6-1 to TRBJ2-7, with 9 bases fitting TRBD1. Sequenced input: liver tumor tissue from sampling region 3. Subset indicated: tumor region T3, left-lateral pole. This receptor was taken from an older woman with primary liver carcinoma and hepatitis B virus infection. CDR3 region: CASSVTGQGYEQCF. In DNA, the CDR3 is TGTGCCAGCAGTGTAACGGGACAGGGCTACGAGCAGTGCTTC.